These T cell receptor beta chains were read from a single sample in a study of blood T cell repertoires in COVID-19. Produced via immunoSEQ multiplex PCR; TCRdb's table is partial and in-frame only. Of fewer than 450,000 clones detected, almost 90% appear once; the ten largest clones hold 6% to 8%. The sample taken for sequencing was peripheral blood. The origin of the receptors is a woman in her 70s with COVID-19, enrolled during active disease. The CDR3 runs from the conserved cysteine through the conserved F or W. Fields, in order: V gene, CDR3 length, CDR3 protein.

TRBV4-1 | 16 | CASSQGTSYTNNEQFF
TRBV27 | 13 | CASSLGGSDGYTF
TRBV27 | 14 | CASSDSGDSYGYTF
TRBV19 | 15 | CASILSEQQGKGYTF
TRBV9 | 14 | CASSVTGGNSPLHF
TRBV9 | 14 | CASSVGQESYEQYF
TRBV11-2 | 15 | CASSQIQGSRYEQYF
TRBV5-1 | 16 | CASNPPLYRPNYGYTF
TRBV5-1 | 14 | CASSLAGGPTEQFF
TRBV30 | 15 | CAWSQGFGRYNEQFF
TRBV5-6 | 14 | CASSYRQRGYGYTF
TRBV7-9 | 16 | CASSLARGGGHYGYTF
TRBV27 | 17 | CASTTFWRSSYNSPLHF
TRBV10-3 | 15 | CATEDGGRSYNEQFF
TRBV5-1 | 12 | CASRGQFYEQYF
TRBV7-9 | 15 | CASSRNSGGADGYTF
TRBV4-3 | 15 | CASSQGLADTDTQYF
TRBV6-5 | 13 | CASRRGPGGELFF
TRBV28 | 12 | CASRRHPIEAFF
TRBV5-1 | 16 | CASSSSTGGIDYGYTF
TRBV2 | 14 | CASSLSAGNTEAFF
TRBV13 | 16 | CASSLALGVSGNTIYF
TRBV4-1 | 14 | CASSQGTISYEQYF
TRBV5-1 | 12 | CASSLDIYEQYF
TRBV7-8 | 16 | CASSQTSGQTIYGYTF
TRBV30 | 18 | CAWSVQRTGGHSNYGYTF
TRBV11-3 | 13 | CASSLGPGNTIYF
TRBV6-1 | 14 | CASSQALTVYGYTF
TRBV7-9 | 14 | CASSLRQGSNEQFF